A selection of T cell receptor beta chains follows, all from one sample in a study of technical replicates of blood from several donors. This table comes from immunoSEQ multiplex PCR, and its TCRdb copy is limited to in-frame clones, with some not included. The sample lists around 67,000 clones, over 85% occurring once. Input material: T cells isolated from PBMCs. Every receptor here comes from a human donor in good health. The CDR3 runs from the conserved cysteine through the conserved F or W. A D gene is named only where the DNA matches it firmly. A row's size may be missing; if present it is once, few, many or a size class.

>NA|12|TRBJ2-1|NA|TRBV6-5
TGTGCCAGCAGTTACGCGAACAATGAGCAGTTCTTC
CASSYANNEQFF
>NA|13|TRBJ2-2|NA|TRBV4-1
TGCGCCAGCAGCCAAGTGAGCACCGGGGAGCTGTTTTTT
CASSQVSTGELFF
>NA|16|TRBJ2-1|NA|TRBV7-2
TGTGCCAGCAGCCCCATGGGCCCTGGGTCCTACAATGAGCAGTTCTTC
CASSPMGPGSYNEQFF
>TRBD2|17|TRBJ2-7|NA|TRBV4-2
TGTGCCAGCAGCCCTGCGGGGAGGGTTGGGGTGGTTGAGGAGCAGTACTTC
CASSPAGRVGVVEEQYF
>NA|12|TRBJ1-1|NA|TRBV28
TGTGCCAGCAAGGACTGGAACACTGAAGCTTTCTTT
CASKDWNTEAFF
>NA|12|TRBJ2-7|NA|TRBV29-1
TGCAGCGCCCAAAGGGGTACCTACGAGCAGTACTTC
CSAQRGTYEQYF
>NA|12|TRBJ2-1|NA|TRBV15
TGTGCCACCAGCGCCAGTTACAATGAGCAGTTCTTC
CATSASYNEQFF
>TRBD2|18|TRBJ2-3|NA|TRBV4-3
TGCGCCAGCAGCCATACGACTAGCGGTCATATGTATGGAGATACGCAGTATTTT
CASSHTTSGHMYGDTQYF
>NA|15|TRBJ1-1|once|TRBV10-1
TGCGCCAGCAGCTTTTCCCGAGGGGGAAACACTGAAGCTTTCTTT
CASSFSRGGNTEAFF
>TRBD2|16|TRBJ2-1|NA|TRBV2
TGTGCCAGCAGTGAAAAGCTAGCGGCCTCCTACAATGAGCAGTTCTTC
CASSEKLAASYNEQFF
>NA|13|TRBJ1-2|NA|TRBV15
TGTGCCACCAGCAAAAGAACAGACTATGGCTACACCTTC
CATSKRTDYGYTF
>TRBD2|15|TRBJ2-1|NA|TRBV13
TGTGCCAGCAGCTCCGAGCGGGAGATCGTGCATGAGCAGTTCTTC
CASSSEREIVHEQFF
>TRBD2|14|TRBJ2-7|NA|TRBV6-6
TGTGCCACAAAGATGGGGGGGGACTCCTACGAGCAGTACTTC
CATKMGGDSYEQYF
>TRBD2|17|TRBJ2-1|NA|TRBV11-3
TGTGCCAGCAGCTTAGTTATTGGCGGACTAGACTACAATGAGCAGTTCTTC
CASSLVIGGLDYNEQFF
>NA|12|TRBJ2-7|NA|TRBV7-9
TGTGCCAGCAGCACGGAGAAGGACGAGCAGTACTTC
CASSTEKDEQYF
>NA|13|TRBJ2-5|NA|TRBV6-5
TGTGCCAGCAAGCAGGGGTGGTCAGAGACCCAGTACTTC
CASKQGWSETQYF
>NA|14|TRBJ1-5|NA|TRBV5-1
TGCGCCAGCAGCTTGGCAGGGGATCCTCAGCCCCAGCATTTT
CASSLAGDPQPQHF
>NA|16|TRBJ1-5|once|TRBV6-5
TGTGCCAGCAGTTCAGGGAACCCCGGGAGCAATCAGCCCCAGCATTTT
CASSSGNPGSNQPQHF
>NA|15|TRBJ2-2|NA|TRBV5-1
TGCGCCAGCAGCTATTACGGGACACTCACCGGGGAGCTGTTTTTT
CASSYYGTLTGELFF
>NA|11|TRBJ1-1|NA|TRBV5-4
TGTGCCAGCAGCTTTCTACAGGAAGCTTTCTTT
CASSFLQEAFF
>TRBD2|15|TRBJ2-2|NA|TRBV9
TGTGCCAGCAGCATCGGGACTAGCGGGACCGGGGAGCTGTTTTTT
CASSIGTSGTGELFF
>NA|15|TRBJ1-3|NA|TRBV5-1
TGCGCCAGCAGCTTGGACGGTGTAAATGGAAACACCATATATTTT
CASSLDGVNGNTIYF
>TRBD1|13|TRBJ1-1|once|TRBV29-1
TGCAGCTTCTCGACAGGGATGAACACTGAAGCTTTCTTT
CSFSTGMNTEAFF
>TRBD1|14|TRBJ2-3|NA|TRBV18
TGTGCCAGCTCAGGACAGGGGGCCACAGATACGCAGTATTTT
CASSGQGATDTQYF
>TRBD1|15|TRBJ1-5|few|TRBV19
TGTGCCAGTAGTATCCCCAGGGGGGCGGATCAGCCCCAGCATTTT
CASSIPRGADQPQHF
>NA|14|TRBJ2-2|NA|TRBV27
TGTGCCAGCAGAACCGTTCCACAGGGCGGGGAGCTGTTTTTT
CASRTVPQGGELFF
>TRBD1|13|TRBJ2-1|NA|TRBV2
TGTGCCAGCAGAGAGGACAGGTTCAATGAGCAGTTCTTC
CASREDRFNEQFF
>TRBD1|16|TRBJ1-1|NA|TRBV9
TGTGCCAGCAGCGTATCTGGGACAGTGGATGCCTATGAAGCTTTCTTT
CASSVSGTVDAYEAFF
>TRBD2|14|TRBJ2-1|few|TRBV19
TGTGCCAGCTCCTTGGGAGGGCTACTCAATGAGCAGTTCTTC
CASSLGGLLNEQFF
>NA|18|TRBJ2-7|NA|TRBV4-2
TGTGCCAGCAGCCAAGTAGCGGCCGCGGCGACTATACCCTACGAGCAGTACTTC
CASSQVAAAATIPYEQYF
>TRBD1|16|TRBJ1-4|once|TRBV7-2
TGTGCCAGCAGCTTAGGATCACAGGGGGCTAATGAAAAACTGTTTTTT
CASSLGSQGANEKLFF
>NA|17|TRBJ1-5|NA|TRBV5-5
TGTGCCAGCAGCTCTCTGTTGGCCACAGCCCCTTATCAGCCCCAGCATTTT
CASSSLLATAPYQPQHF
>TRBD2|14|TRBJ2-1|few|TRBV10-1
TGCGCCAGCAGTAGCGGACTAGCGCGCAATGAGCAGTTCTTC
CASSSGLARNEQFF
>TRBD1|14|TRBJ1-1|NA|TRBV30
TGTGCCTGGAGTGTAGGACAGGGTCGCGCTGAAGCTTTCTTT
CAWSVGQGRAEAFF
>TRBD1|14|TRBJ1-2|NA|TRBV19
TGTGCCAGTAGTCCCCGACAGGGGAGCTATGGCTACACCTTC
CASSPRQGSYGYTF
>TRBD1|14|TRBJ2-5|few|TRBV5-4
TGTGCCAGCACCCCCAAAGGGGGCGGGGAGACCCAGTACTTC
CASTPKGGGETQYF
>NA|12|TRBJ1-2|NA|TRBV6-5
TGTGCCATCCTTCGGGGGGTGGATGGCTACACCTTC
CAILRGVDGYTF
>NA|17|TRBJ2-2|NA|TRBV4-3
TGCGCCAGCAGCCAAGATTCCCGGGGGAGCGGCACCGGGGAGCTGTTTTTT
CASSQDSRGSGTGELFF
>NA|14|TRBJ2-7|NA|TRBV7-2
TGTGCCAGCAGCTTTATGGCGGCTCCCTACGAGCAGTACTTC
CASSFMAAPYEQYF
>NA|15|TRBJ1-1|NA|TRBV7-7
TGTGCTAGCAGCACCGGAGAGTTTTGGAACACTGAAGCTTTCTTT
CASSTGEFWNTEAFF
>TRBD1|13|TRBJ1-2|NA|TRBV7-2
TGTGCCAGCAGCCTATCGACAGGGCTTGGCTACACCTTC
CASSLSTGLGYTF
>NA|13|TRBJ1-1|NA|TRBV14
TGTGCCAGCAGCCAAACTAGGGGGACTGAAGCTTTCTTT
CASSQTRGTEAFF
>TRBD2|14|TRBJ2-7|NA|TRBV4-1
TGCGCCAGCAGCCACACTAGCGGGAGCTACGAGCAGTACTTC
CASSHTSGSYEQYF
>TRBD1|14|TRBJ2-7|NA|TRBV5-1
TGCGCCAGCAGCTTGGGACAGGGTAGTTACGAGCAGTACTTC
CASSLGQGSYEQYF
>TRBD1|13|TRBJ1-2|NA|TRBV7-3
TGTGCCAGCAGCCCGGACAGGGGCTATGGCTACACCTTC
CASSPDRGYGYTF
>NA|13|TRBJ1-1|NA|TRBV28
TGTGCCAGCAGCCTCCCCAGGGAAACTGAAGCTTTCTTT
CASSLPRETEAFF
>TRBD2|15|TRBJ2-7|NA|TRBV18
TGTGCCAGCTCGCAATCTAGCGGGAGTTCCTACGAGCAGTACTTC
CASSQSSGSSYEQYF
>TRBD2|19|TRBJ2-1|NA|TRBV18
TGTGCCAGCTTAGGTGGTCGCGGACTAGCGGGAGGGCCCTACAATGAGCAGTTCTTC
CASLGGRGLAGGPYNEQFF
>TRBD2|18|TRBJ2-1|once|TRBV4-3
TGCGCCAGCAGCCAAGGGACTAGCGGCTACGAATCCTACAATGAGCAGTTCTTC
CASSQGTSGYESYNEQFF
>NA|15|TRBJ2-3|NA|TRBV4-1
TGCGCCAGCAGCCAAGAGGGGACTCTCACAGATACGCAGTATTTT
CASSQEGTLTDTQYF
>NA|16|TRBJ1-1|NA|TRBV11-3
TGTGCCAGCAGCCTACCCGAAAGAGAATTGAACACTGAAGCTTTCTTT
CASSLPERELNTEAFF
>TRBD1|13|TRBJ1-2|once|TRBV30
TGTGCCTGTAACCAGAGGGGGCGATCTGGCTACACCTTC
CACNQRGRSGYTF
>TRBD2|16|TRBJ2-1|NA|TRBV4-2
TGTGCCAGCAGCTCCACGTTACTAGCGGGATACAATGAGCAGTTCTTC
CASSSTLLAGYNEQFF
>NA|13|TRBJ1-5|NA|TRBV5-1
TGCGCCAGCAGCGCGGAGGTGGGGCAGCCCCAGCATTTT
CASSAEVGQPQHF
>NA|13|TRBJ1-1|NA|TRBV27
TGTGCCAGCAGTTACTCAGGGGTCACTGAAGCTTTCTTT
CASSYSGVTEAFF
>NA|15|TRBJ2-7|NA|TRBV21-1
TGTGCCAGCACCCCCATGCGGGCTGGATACTACGAGCAGTACTTC
CASTPMRAGYYEQYF
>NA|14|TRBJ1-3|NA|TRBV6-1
TGTGCCAGCACTGAAGACAGTTTCGGAAACACCATATATTTT
CASTEDSFGNTIYF